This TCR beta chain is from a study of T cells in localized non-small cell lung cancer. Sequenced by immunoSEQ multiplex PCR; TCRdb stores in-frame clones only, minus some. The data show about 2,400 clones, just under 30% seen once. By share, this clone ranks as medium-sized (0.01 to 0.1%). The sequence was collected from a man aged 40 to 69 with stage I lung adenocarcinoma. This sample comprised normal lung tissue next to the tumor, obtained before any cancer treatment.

CDR3 DNA sequence: TGTGCCAGCAGCGGGACTAGCGGATTCACAGATACGCAGTATTTT. It codes for CASSGTSGFTDTQYF. V gene TRBV11-3 combines with J gene TRBJ2-3, with 11 bases fitting TRBD2. J gave up 2 bases and V 5 bases, and 3 bases lay outside the gene matches. Germline V gene data show CDR1 as SGHNT and CDR2 as YENEEA. This CDR3 has 15 residues.